The clone carrying this T cell receptor beta chain was recorded a few times. The junction shows a germline mismatch at one end, possibly a read error. CDR1 SQVTM and CDR2 ANQGSEA come from the germline V gene. This CDR3 region has 14 residues. The source material, RNA transcripts, was used to amplify TCR beta CDR3 regions. HTBI primers were the set used in a first-round RT-PCR of the TCR CDR3. One entry per CDR3 protein, called by TCRdb with MiXCR from the multiplex PCR reads. This sample has 500,000 to 550,000 distinct CDR3 sequences, with under 25% found just once. These data originate in a study of T cells in Graves' hyperthyroidism and ophthalmopathy.

This TCR came from a man aged 18 to 30 with Graves' hyperthyroidism. The J gene is TRBJ2-2, the V gene TRBV29-1, with D tentatively TRBD1 or TRBD2 (5 bases each). The sequenced material came from blood. The CDR3 protein is CGVEDRDNTGELFF. For the CDR3, the DNA is TGCGGCGTTGAAGATCGGGACAACACCGGGGAGCTGTTTTTT.